Included here is one TCR beta chain sequence, with context. The antigen remains undetermined. The CDR3 has 14 residues. Germline V CDR1 and CDR2: MDHEN, SYDVKM. Trimming shortened V by 7 bases and J by 2 bases, and 14 bases separated the two germline ends. This sample is part of a study of cytomegalovirus exposure and HLA in healthy donors. Separate from the roughly 720-subject first cohort, the roughly 120-subject validation cohort was the one that the donors belonged to. The table came from immunoSEQ multiplex PCR; TCRdb's copy has only in-frame clones and leaves some out. The table has approximately 150,000 clones, less than 90% seen once; the top ten hold around 3.2%. Whole-study findings and limits: The classifier reportedly diagnosed cytomegalovirus status with high specificity and sensitivity. Researchers catalogued around 150 TCR beta chains as cytomegalovirus-associated.

The sample was PBMCs. The genes are TRBV28 and TRBJ2-5, with TRBD1 as a possible D gene (5 bases). The clonotype originates from a woman aged 18-35 years in good health and CMV-seropositive. The CDR3: CASIPDRFQETQYF. In nucleotides, the CDR3 is TGTGCCAGCATTCCCGACAGATTTCAAGAGACCCAGTACTTC.